The 10 T cell receptor beta chains given below trace back to one sample, sequenced in a study of memory CD4+ T cells and cytomegalovirus serostatus. The protocol was immunoSEQ multiplex PCR, while the TCRdb copy is restricted to in-frame clones and leaves out a portion. Of roughly 40,000 clones in the sample, nearly 80% were seen once. Single viable CD3+CD4+CD8-CD45RO+ cells were sorted as the memory CD4+ T cells. The sequenced sample consisted of memory CD4+ T cells from blood. All receptors derive from an adult in good health and CMV-seronegative.

This rearrangement joins TRBV6-6 to TRBJ2-3; D unclear. The germline CDR1 and CDR2 sequences are MNHNY and SVGAGI (reference sequence). The CDR3 length is 12 residues. Trimming pared 7 bases from V and 6 bases from J, leaving 11 bases between. The CDR3 protein is CASTSSSDTQYF. In DNA, the CDR3 is TGTGCCAGCACTTCGAGTTCTGATACGCAGTATTTT.

This clone showed up just once. The rearrangement links TRBV2 to TRBJ2-2, with D perhaps assigned TRBD1 or TRBD2 (6 bases each). Germline V gives CDR1 SNHLY, CDR2 FYNNEI. The ends were cut back, 7 bases at V and 4 bases at J, with 13 bases in the middle. CDR3 length: 14 amino acids. CDR3 nucleotides: TGTGCCAGCAAGGGTGGGGGGCCCACCGGGGAGCTGTTTTTT. Protein product: CASKGGGPTGELFF. The full variable domain, its missing parts supplied by reference TRBV2 and TRBJ2-2, is EPEVTQTPSHQVTQMGQEVILRCVPISNHLYFYWYRQILGQKVEFLVSFYNNEISEKSEIFDDQFSVERPDGSNFTLKIRSTKLEDSAMYFCASKGGGPTGELFFGEGSRLTVL.

The V call is TRBV6-5, the J call TRBJ1-4; D might be TRBD1 (6 bases). The germline V gene has CDR1 MNHEY and CDR2 SVGAGI. V dropped 5 bases and J dropped 7 bases, with 14 bases sitting between them. The CDR3 covers 14 residues. CDR3 sequence (DNA): TGTGCCAGCAGTCAGCAGGGGTTCAGTGAAAAACTGTTTTTT. Encoded protein: CASSQQGFSEKLFF.

V usage is TRBV19 and J usage is TRBJ1-1, with 7 bases that match TRBD1. Per germline, CDR1 LNHDA and CDR2 SQIVND (reference sequence). Trimming cost V 6 bases and J 1 base; bases outside gene matches: 5. The length of the CDR3 is 14 residues. The CDR3 here is CASRTTGSNTEAFF. The CDR3 DNA is TGTGCCAGTAGGACGACAGGGTCGAACACTGAAGCTTTCTTT.

J is TRBJ1-4 and V is TRBV2, with 11 bases lining up with TRBD1. CDR1 and CDR2 (germline): SNHLY, FYNNEI. Losses at the gene ends were 6 bases for V and 5 bases for J; bases not matched to a gene: 8. The CDR3 consists of 16 residues. The CDR3 sequence is CASRPGQGGGNEKLFF. CDR3 nucleotide sequence: TGTGCCAGCAGGCCGGGACAGGGGGGCGGCAATGAAAAACTGTTTTTT.

V gene TRBV5-1 combines with J gene TRBJ2-5, with D perhaps TRBD1 (6 bases). From germline, CDR1 is SGHRS and CDR2 YFSETQ. The CDR3 has 16 residues. V shed 3 bases and J shed 1 base, with 16 bases lying between them. CDR3 bases: TGCGCCAGCAGCTCCCAAACAGGGTTCAGCCAAGAGACCCAGTACTTC. Protein sequence: CASSSQTGFSQETQYF.

The rearrangement links TRBV2 to TRBJ2-3; the match to TRBD1 covers 9 bases. J was trimmed by 2 bases and V by 5 bases; bases with no gene match: 8. This CDR3 has 16 residues. The germline gives CDR1 SNHLY, CDR2 FYNNEI. The CDR3 nucleotides are TGTGCCAGCAGTCTTACAGGGGGCGCACCCACAGATACGCAGTATTTT. It encodes CASSLTGGAPTDTQYF.

This rearrangement joins TRBV29-1 to TRBJ1-3; D unclear. Germline V gene data show CDR1 as SQVTM and CDR2 as ANQGSEA. The CDR3 runs to 13 residues. Trimming stripped 2 bases from V and 4 bases from J, with 9 bases between. The chain's CDR3 is CSVESPGGNTIYF. CDR3 nucleotides: TGCAGCGTTGAATCCCCAGGAGGAAACACCATATATTTT.

For this clone: One end of the junction varies from germline; a read error may be responsible. V gene TRBV29-1 combines with J gene TRBJ2-3; D may be TRBD2 (5 bases). The CDR3 is 10 amino acids. Per the germline V gene, CDR1 is SQVTM and CDR2 is ANQGSEA. In DNA form, the CDR3 reads TGCAGCGCTAGCACGGATACGCAGTATTTT. Residues: CSASTDTQYF.

The chain links TRBV19 to TRBJ2-7, with 8 bases lining up with TRBD1. Germline loops: CDR1 LNHDA, CDR2 SQIVND (reference sequence). The CDR3 is made up of 14 amino acids. V lost 6 bases, J lost 5 bases, and 9 bases stayed unmatched. CDR3 DNA: TGTGCCAGTAGACGCCACAGGGGGAACGACGAGCAGTACTTC. Its protein product is CASRRHRGNDEQYF. Full variable domain (remainder filled in from reference TRBV19 and TRBJ2-7): DGGITQSPKYLFRKEGQNVTLSCEQNLNHDAMYWYRQDPGQGLRLIYYSQIVNDFQKGDIAEGYSVSREKKESFPLTVTSAQKNPTAFYLCASRRHRGNDEQYFGPGTRLTVT.